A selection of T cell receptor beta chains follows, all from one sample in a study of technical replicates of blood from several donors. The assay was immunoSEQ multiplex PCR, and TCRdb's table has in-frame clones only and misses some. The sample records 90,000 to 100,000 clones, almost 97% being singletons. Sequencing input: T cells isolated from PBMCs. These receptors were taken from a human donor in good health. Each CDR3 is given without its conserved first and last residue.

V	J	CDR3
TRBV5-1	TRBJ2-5	ASSGRAVETQY
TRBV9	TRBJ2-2	ASSVGEGRQLEELF
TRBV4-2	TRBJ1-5	ASSQDGGETSDQPQH
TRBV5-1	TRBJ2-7	ASSATGGYEQY
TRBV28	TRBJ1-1	ASTFWNTEAF
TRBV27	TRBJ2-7	ASSLKGGSVSSYEQY
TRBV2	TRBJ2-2	ASSSSGSKTGELF
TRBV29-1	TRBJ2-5	SVGLAGEETQY
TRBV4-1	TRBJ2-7	ASSQDLRDEQY
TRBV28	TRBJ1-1	ASSLLRQGRSEAF
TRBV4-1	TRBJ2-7	ASSLRQGAREQY
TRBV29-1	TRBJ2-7	SVVIGVRYEQY
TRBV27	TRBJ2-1	ASSSSGLAGGQYNEQF
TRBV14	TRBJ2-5	ASSQGLAGVETQY
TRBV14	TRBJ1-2	ASSQGQGSGYT
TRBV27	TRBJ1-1	ASSLTRLPNTEAF
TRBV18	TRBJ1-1	ASGGRNTEAF
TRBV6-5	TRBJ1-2	ASSYFIRDRARGYT
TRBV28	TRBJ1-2	ASSFLGVTNYGYT
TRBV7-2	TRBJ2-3	ASTVTLAGDRTDTQY
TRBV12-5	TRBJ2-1	ASGLTTSGRNEQF
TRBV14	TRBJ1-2	ASSPGTGGGYT
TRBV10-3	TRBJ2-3	AIQSDREADTQY
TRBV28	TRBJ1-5	ASSFNGQGANQPQH
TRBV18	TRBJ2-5	ASSPRLAAQETQY
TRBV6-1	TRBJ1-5	ASSERNALQYPGSQPQH
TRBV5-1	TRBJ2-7	ASSLGAHRYSYEQY
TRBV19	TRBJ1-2	ASSLDRIVVGGYT
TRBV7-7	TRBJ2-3	ASSLGLARTDTQY
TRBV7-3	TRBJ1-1	ASSSSRDRNTEAF
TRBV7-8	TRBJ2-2	ASRTTNTGELF
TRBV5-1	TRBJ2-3	ASSLAPGQGADTQY
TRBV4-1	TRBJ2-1	ASSQGLASSYNEQF
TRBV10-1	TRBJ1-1	ASTTAGDDTEAF
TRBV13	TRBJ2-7	ASSLDPGTAYEQY
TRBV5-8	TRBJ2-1	ASSLIWRDSYNEQF
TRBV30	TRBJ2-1	AWKKELSYNEQF